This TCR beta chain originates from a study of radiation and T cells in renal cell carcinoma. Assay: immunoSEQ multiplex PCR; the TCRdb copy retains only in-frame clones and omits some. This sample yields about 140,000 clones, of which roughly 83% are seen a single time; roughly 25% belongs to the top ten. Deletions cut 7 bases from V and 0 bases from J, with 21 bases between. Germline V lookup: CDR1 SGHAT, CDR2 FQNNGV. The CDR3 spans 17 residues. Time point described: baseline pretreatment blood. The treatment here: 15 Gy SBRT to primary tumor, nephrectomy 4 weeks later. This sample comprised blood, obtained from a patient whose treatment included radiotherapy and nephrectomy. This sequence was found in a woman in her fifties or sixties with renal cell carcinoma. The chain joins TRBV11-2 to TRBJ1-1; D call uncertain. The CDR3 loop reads CASTFPRGESMNTEAFF. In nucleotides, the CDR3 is TGTGCCAGCACCTTCCCTCGGGGTGAATCCATGAACACTGAAGCTTTCTTT.